This TCR beta chain originates from a study of T cell responses to AZD1222 COVID-19 vaccine. Study-wide results and caveats: Spike-specific TCRs gained breadth and depth after people received two AZD1222 doses. Researchers report vaccine-associated CD4 TCRs spanning spike, with dominance at 160-218 and 743-854. There were mostly white British donors and more females than males, and clonal diversity was possibly underestimated. Seropositive status at baseline applied to only a handful of AZD1222 recipients.

The table came from immunoSEQ multiplex PCR; TCRdb's copy has only in-frame clones and leaves some out. The table shows almost 55,000 clones, with roughly 80% occurring only once. The V gene lost 0 bases and the J gene lost 1 base, with 4 bases spanning the gap. Germline-derived CDR1 and CDR2 are LGHDT and YNNKEL (reference sequence). The CDR3 sequence is 14 residues long. As concerns this clone: Its antigen is not known.

The sequence derives from an adult in good health. V usage is TRBV3-1 (or the pseudogene TRBV3-2) and J usage is TRBJ1-5; D remains ambiguous. The source material was peripheral blood, sampled on day 0 of AZD1222 vaccination. CDR3 residues: CASSQDGSNQPQHF. CDR3 nucleotides: TGTGCCAGCAGCCAAGATGGAAGCAATCAGCCCCAGCATTTT.